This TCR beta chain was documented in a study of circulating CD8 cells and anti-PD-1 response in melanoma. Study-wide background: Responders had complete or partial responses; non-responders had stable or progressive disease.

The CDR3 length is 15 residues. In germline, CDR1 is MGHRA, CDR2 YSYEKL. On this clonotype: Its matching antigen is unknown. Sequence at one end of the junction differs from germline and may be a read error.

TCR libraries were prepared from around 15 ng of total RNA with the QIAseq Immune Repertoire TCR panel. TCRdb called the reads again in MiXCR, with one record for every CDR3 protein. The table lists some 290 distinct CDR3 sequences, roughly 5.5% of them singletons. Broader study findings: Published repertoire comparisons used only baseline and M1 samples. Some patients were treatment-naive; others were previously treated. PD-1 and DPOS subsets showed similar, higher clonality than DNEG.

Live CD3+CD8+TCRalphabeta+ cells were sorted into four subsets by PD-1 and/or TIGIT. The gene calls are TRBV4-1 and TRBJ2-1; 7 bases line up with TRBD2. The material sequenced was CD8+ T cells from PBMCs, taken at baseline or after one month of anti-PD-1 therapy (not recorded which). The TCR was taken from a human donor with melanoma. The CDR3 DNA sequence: TGCGCCAGCAGCCATCTGGACGGGGGGTACAACGAGCAGTTCTTC. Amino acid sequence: CASSHLDGGYNEQFF.